The subject of this entry is one T cell receptor (beta chain). Its antigen specificity is not known. It has no much larger one-base neighbor in the sample; base qualities were not kept. This entry belongs to a study of cytomegalovirus exposure and HLA in healthy donors (dated by TCRdb to between 2016 and 2019). About the study as a whole: An earlier analysis of several hundred of the donors reported about 300 Gb of sequence data and roughly 120 million unique TCR beta sequences obtained from some 200 million T cells. Using immunosequencing, the study profiled T cell repertoires from 500 to 800 subjects and related those repertoires to cytomegalovirus serostatus. In a later analysis, previously published TCR beta repertoires from 550 to 700 donors were re-analyzed and high-resolution HLA genotyping was added so that TCR occurrence patterns could be studied. Because of strong linkage in the cohort, roughly 5 DR-DQ haplotypes were treated as single units for association and clustering. Donor age, sex, ethnicity and CMV serostatus were collected together with the repertoire data. Among 300 to 500 genotyped donors of the cohort, an average of around 220,000 unique TCR beta nucleotide sequences was sequenced per donor, of which about 18% were non-productive. Among the 398 genotyped donors, approximately 76% belonged to the genetic ancestry cluster associated with self-reported Caucasian donors. Along with the roughly 610-subject first cohort, a separate validation cohort of approximately 110 different subjects was used. Around 320 gigabases of sequencing data and around 87 million unique TCR sequences were included in an early release covering roughly 700 HLA-typed donors. The number of donors typed differed by locus, with 629-630 for A, B, C, DRB1 and DQB1, roughly 520 for DQA1, under 610 for DPA1, and 450 to 480 for DPB1. The later analysis used no new phenotypic data to find candidate immune exposures, relying instead on TCR beta sequences and their occurrence across donors. A later genetic analysis used genome-wide SNP genotypes for about three fifths of the 666 donors, treating that subset as a discovery cohort. The study aimed to test whether signatures of past pathogen exposure could be identified by cataloging public T cell receptors. An earlier analysis of 587 of the donors used high-throughput TCR beta sequencing to judge whether each TCR beta V gene segment behaved as functional or pseudogenic. Class I and class II HLA loci were covered by the typing at four-digit resolution. Every discovery cohort repertoire had been produced on one sequencing platform. The study combined high-throughput TCR immunosequencing, statistical association of individual TCRs with disease status, and machine learning to predict cytomegalovirus infection status.

Beyond this particular receptor, the publication reports: Because counts were too low, roughly 16 rarely observed V segments, including chromosome 9 orphons, were excluded from the earlier analysis of roughly 580 of the donors. In this cohort, only TCR beta chains were sequenced, and detectable features were limited by the absence of alpha or paired-chain data. Correlated functional status among segregating V segments might be attributable to linkage disequilibrium, but an unknown experimental factor could not be ruled out. Roughly uniform sequencing depth across donors was assumed in presence/absence analyses, although this assumption may not hold. A cluster of highly shared sequence variants was judged likely to represent a technical artifact of the sequencing pipeline. Cytomegalovirus status was reported to be diagnosed by the classifier with high specificity and sensitivity in both the original and validation cohorts. For the cohort, immune exposure information was limited to CMV serostatus. A later analysis found that most CMV-associated TCR beta chains appeared HLA-restricted, with HLA associations seemingly driven largely by CMV exposure. Most TCR sequences were seen in very few donors, while some public TCRs were found in many individuals. V-gene and J-gene trimming of TCR beta chains was associated with a missense DCLRE1C variant in a later genetic analysis, and the association was replicated in an independent cohort. Assigning TCR associations to individual alleles was difficult when HLA alleles, especially DR and DQ, strongly co-occurred. The authors suggested that the approach could potentially be extended to other disease states and immunological phenotypes. According to a later analysis, parvovirus B19, influenza, CMV and Epstein-Barr virus appeared linked to several top co-occurrence clusters. In an earlier analysis of about 600 of the donors, most TCR beta V segments appeared in productive rearrangements about 87% or about 30% of the time, broadly matching IMGT annotations. In a later analysis, some 17,000 TCR beta sequences were associated with specific HLA alleles at a false discovery rate of 0.05. A later genetic analysis reported fewer N-insertions in productive TCRs among donors in an Asian-associated ancestry cluster than the roughly 700-donor mean. A further reported finding was that TCR beta sequences accurately predicted the HLA-A and HLA-B alleles for most subjects in the first cohort. HLA typing was unavailable for some donors at each locus, so association tests used only the typed subset. Compared with equally common non-associated chains, HLA-associated TCR beta chains in a later analysis were more clonally expanded and had lower generation probabilities. Some IMGT-functional V segments, including TRBV6-2 and TRBV6-3, could not be told apart with the 87-base-pair reads, so those segments were excluded. In a later analysis, TCR association rates were found to vary across HLA loci, with the most associated TCRs seen for DRB1 alleles and the fewest for HLA-C alleles. A total of 164 TCR beta chains were listed by the study as associated with cytomegalovirus. Three of the identified cytomegalovirus-associated TCR beta chains were confirmed in vitro to be specific for cytomegalovirus antigens.

The cohort was made up of 666 healthy bone marrow donors. All cohort members were sampled while nominally healthy, although unrecorded immune exposures were likely present. The donor tested CMV seropositive, placing the donor among the 289 seropositive members of the cohort. A peripheral blood sample was provided by each donor, and peripheral blood mononuclear cells were used for TCR beta sequencing. Genomic DNA extraction from the blood cell samples was performed with the Qiagen DNeasy Blood Extraction Kit. The library was built by means of the immunoSEQ multiplex PCR assay. For the multiplex PCR, a mixture combining 60 forward primers for TCR Vbeta segments and 13 reverse primers for TCR Jbeta segments was used. Amplification of the CDR3 region of rearranged TCR beta genes was performed with a multiplex PCR assay on genomic DNA. On the Illumina HiSeq System, the amplified TCR beta libraries were sequenced as 87-base-pair reads. Per the source publication's procedure: A later analysis counted approximately 74 million unique TCR beta chains across the 550 to 800 repertoires, and some 11 million of these chains were shared by at least two donors. To remove PCR and sequencing errors, raw reads were error-corrected and collapsed into unique sequences using a nearest-neighbor algorithm that merged closely related sequences. To assign V, D and J gene segments, CDR3 sequences were aligned to IMGT reference sequences. For a sequence to be retained, at least a six-nucleotide match to both a V gene segment and a J gene segment was required. Rearrangements were called productive when the CDR3 lacked stop codons and stayed in frame with V and J; all others were non-productive. CDR3 was defined by IMGT convention, running from the second conserved V-encoded cysteine to the conserved J-encoded phenylalanine. The earlier analysis of about 560 of the donors excluded any sequence lacking an unambiguous match to a single V gene segment. In an earlier analysis of a few hundred of the donors, a V segment was called functional when productive rearrangements were above 56.7%, and segregating when the standard deviation between donors exceeded 5%. A statistical classification framework was developed to diagnose cytomegalovirus status using the catalog of TCR beta chain sequences. In a later analysis, V and J genes were assigned by comparing TCR nucleotide sequences against IMGT/GENE-DB human TR gene sequences. Using the TCRdist pipeline, a later analysis assigned CDR3 sequences along with most-parsimonious VDJ recombination scenarios. In a later analysis, every TCR beta chain was defined by the combination of its CDR3 amino acid sequence and its V-gene family, and reads without a unique V-gene family were dropped. A later analysis removed 550 to 700 highly shared, low-generation-probability nucleotide sequences to deal with suspected cross-contamination and a sequencing artifact. In a later analysis, a clonal expansion index was calculated for each public chain from normalized within-repertoire ranks of inferred template counts. In a later analysis, generation probabilities were computed using a VDJ recombination model fitted to out-of-frame rearrangements, and the results were checked against IGoR. In a later analysis, hypergeometric tests were used to score TCR-TCR, TCR-HLA and TCR-CMV co-occurrence, with a repertoire-size bias correction applied to TCR pairs. In a later analysis, false discovery rates were estimated by permuting HLA or CMV assignments 20 times. A later analysis grouped co-occurring TCRs with DBSCAN, adding TCRdist sequence similarity when clustering within HLA-allele-positive subsets. For co-occurrence clustering, repertoires with fewer than 30,000 or more than 120,000 public chains were excluded, along with several repertoires with anomalous nucleotide sharing. TCRdb's version of the immuneACCESS table is confined to in-frame rearrangements and falls short of the full clone set. An unresolved V gene accounts for under half of the shortfall where checked; the remainder is of unknown origin. V and J calls and clone size are as listed in that table; D and trimming were resolved from the DNA. The sample table holds 140,000 to 150,000 clones, of which over 65% were seen once. The ten largest clones represent 10% to 15% of the sample.

From the germline V gene, CDR1 is SGHRS and CDR2 is YFSETQ. The CDR3 runs 15 amino acids, cysteine and phenylalanine included. The DNA shown is the 45-base CDR3, in frame from base 1. Trimming removed 4 bases from V and 6 bases from J; the gene matches leave 4 bases unexplained. Recombination joined TRBV5-1 with TRBJ2-3; the central 14 bases match TRBD2. Sequencing input: PBMCs. This clonotype originated in a man aged 35 to 55 in good health and CMV-seropositive. The bases are TGCGCCAGCAGCCCGACTAGCGGGAGGGCTGATACGCAGTATTTT. It codes for CASSPTSGRADTQYF.